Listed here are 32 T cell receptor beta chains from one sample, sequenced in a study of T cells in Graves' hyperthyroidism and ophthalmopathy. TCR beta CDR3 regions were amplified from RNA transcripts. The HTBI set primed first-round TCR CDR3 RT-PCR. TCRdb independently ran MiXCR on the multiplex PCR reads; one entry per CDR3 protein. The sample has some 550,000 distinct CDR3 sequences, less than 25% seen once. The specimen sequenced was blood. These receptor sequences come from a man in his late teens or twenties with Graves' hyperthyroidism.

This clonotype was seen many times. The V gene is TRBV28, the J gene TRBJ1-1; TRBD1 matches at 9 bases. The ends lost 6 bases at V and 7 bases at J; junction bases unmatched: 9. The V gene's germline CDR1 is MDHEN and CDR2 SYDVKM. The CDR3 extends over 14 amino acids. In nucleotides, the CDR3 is TGTGCCAGCAGGAATACAGGGGGCCAGGGTGAAGCTTTCTTT. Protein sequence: CASRNTGGQGEAFF.

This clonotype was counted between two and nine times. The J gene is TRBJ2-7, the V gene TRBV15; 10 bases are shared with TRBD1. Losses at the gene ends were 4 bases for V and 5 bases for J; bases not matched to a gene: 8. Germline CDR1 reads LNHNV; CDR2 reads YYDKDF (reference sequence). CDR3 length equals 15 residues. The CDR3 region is CATSKVDRGFHEQYF. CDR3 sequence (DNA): TGTGCCACCAGCAAGGTGGACAGGGGGTTCCACGAGCAGTACTTC.

The CDR3 DNA sequence: TGTGCCAGCAGTGAAAAGCGCTTCTACGAGCAGTACTTC. It translates to CASSEKRFYEQYF. The genes are TRBV2 and TRBJ2-7; the D is unclear. This CDR3 spans 13 amino acids. V lost 2 bases and J lost 3, with 8 bases in between. Germline V gene sequence: CDR1 SNHLY, CDR2 FYNNEI.

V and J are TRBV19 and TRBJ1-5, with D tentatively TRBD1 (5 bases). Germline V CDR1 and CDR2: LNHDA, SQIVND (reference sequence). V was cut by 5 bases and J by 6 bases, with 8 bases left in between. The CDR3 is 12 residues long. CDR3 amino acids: CASSAGSQPQHF. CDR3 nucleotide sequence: TGTGCCAGTAGTGCAGGGAGTCAGCCCCAGCATTTT.

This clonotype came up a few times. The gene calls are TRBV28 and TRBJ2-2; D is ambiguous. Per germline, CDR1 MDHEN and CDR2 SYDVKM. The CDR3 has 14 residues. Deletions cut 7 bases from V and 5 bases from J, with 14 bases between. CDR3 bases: TGTGCCAGCATCCTAACGGGTGGGACCGGGGAGCTGTTTTTT. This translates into CASILTGGTGELFF. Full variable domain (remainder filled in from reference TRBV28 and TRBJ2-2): DVKVTQSSRYLVKRTGEKVFLECVQDMDHENMFWYRQDPGLGLRLIYFSYDVKMKEKGDIPEGYSVSREKKERFSLILESASTNQTSMYLCASILTGGTGELFFGEGSRLTVL.

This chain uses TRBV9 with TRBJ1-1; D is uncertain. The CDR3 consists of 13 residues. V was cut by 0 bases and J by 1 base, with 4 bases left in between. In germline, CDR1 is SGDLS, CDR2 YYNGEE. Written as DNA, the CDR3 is TGTGCCAGCAGCGTAGAAACGAACACTGAAGCTTTCTTT. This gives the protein CASSVETNTEAFF.

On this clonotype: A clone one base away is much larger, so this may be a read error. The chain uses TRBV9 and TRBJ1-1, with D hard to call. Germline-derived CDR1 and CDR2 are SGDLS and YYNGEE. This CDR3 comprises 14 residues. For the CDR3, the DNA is TGTGCCAGCAGCGTAGTAGAAAGGTACACTGAAGATTTCTTT. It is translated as CASSVVERYTEDFF.

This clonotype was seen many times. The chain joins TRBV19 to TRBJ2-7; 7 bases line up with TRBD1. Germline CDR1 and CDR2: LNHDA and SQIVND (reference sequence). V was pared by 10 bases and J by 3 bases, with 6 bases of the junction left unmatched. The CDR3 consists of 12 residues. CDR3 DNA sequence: TGTGCCACCCGACAGGGAAGCTACGAGCAGTACTTC. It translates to CATRQGSYEQYF.

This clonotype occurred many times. The CDR3 DNA sequence: TGTGCCAGCAGCGTAGCTTTACCCCCCGGAGAGACCCAGTACTTC. Protein: CASSVALPPGETQYF. The chain recombines TRBV9 with TRBJ2-5, with D hard to call. The CDR3 spans 15 residues. Germline-derived CDR1 and CDR2 are SGDLS and YYNGEE. The V and J ends lost 0 bases and 4 bases respectively, with 13 bases between them.

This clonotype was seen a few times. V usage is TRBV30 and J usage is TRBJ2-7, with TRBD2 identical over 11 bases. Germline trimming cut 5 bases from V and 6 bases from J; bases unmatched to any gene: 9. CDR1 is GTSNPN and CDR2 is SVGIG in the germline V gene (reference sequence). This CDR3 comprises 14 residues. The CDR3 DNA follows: TGTGCCTGGGCCACCATAGGGACTAGCGGCGAGCAGTACTTC. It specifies CAWATIGTSGEQYF. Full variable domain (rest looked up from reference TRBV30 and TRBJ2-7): SQTIHQWPATLVQPVGSPLSLECTVEGTSNPNLYWYRQAAGRGLQLLFYSVGIGQISSEVPQNLSASRPQDRQFILSSKKLLLSDSGFYLCAWATIGTSGEQYFGPGTRLTVT.

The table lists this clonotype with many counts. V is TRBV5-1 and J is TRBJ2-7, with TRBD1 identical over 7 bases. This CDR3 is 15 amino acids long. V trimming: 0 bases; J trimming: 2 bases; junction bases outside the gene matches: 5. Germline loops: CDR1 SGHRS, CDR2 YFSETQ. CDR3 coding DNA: TGCGCCAGCAGCTTGGAGGGGACAGTGCCCTACGAGCAGTACTTC. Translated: CASSLEGTVPYEQYF.

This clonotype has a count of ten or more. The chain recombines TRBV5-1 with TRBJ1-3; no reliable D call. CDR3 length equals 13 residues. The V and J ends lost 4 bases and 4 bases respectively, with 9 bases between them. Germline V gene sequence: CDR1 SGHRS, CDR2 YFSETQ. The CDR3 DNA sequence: TGCGCCAGCAGCCCAACGATGGGAAACACCATATATTTT. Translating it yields CASSPTMGNTIYF.

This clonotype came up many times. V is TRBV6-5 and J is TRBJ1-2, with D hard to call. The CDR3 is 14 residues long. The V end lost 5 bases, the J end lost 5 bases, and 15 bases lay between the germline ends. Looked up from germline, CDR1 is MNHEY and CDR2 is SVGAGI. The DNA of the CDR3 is TGTGCCAGCAGTAACCGGGAAAACTTTTATGGCTACACCTTC. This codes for CASSNRENFYGYTF.

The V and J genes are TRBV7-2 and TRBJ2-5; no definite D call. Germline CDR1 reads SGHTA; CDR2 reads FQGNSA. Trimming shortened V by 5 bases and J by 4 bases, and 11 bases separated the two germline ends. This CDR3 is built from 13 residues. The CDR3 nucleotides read TGTGCCAGCAGCGGTAGGGTGGTAGAGACCCAGTACTTC. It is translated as CASSGRVVETQYF.

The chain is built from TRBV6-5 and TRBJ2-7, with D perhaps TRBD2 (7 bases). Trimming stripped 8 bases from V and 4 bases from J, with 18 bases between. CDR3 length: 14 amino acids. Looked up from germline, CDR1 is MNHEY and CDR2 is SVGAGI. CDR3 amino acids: CASVGGGRQYEQYF. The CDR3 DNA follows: TGTGCCAGCGTTGGGGGGGGCCGTCAGTACGAGCAGTACTTC.

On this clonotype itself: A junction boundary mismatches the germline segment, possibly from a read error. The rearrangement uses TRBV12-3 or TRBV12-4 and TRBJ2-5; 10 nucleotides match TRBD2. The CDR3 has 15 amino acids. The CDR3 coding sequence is TGTGCCAGCGGTTTACTAGCGGGGATGGAAGAGACCCAGTACTTC. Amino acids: CASGLLAGMEETQYF.

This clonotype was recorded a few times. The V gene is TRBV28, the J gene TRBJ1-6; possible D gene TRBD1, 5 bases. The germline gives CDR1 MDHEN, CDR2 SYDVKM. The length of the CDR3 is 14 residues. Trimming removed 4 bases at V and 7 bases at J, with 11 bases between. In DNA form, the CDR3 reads TGTGCCAGCAGTTCGAGGGGAAGCAATTCACCCCTCCACTTT. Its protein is CASSSRGSNSPLHF.

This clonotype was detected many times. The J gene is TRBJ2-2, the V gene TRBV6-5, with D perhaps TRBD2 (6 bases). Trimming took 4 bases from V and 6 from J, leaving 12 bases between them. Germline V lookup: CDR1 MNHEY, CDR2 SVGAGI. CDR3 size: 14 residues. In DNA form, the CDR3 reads TGTGCCAGCAGTTCTATTCCGGGGGCCGGGGAGCTGTTTTTT. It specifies CASSSIPGAGELFF.

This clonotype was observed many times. The DNA of the CDR3 is TGTGCCAGCAGGGGACAGGTTCCCTTCGAGCAGTACTTC. It codes for CASRGQVPFEQYF. J is TRBJ2-7 and V is TRBV2; 8 nucleotides align to TRBD1. With 6 bases clipped from V and 6 bases from J, the junction kept 7 bases outside the gene matches. The CDR3 runs 13 residues. Germline loops: CDR1 SNHLY, CDR2 FYNNEI.

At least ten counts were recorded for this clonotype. The CDR3 nucleotides read TGTGCCAGCAGCTTAGACAGGGTGTCCACGCAGTATTTT. It yields the protein CASSLDRVSTQYF. The chain combines TRBV7-8 with TRBJ2-3, with D tentatively TRBD1 (6 bases). This CDR3 is 13 amino acids long. Germline CDR1 reads SGHVS; CDR2 reads FQNEAQ. V shed 1 base and J shed 9 bases, with 11 bases lying between them.

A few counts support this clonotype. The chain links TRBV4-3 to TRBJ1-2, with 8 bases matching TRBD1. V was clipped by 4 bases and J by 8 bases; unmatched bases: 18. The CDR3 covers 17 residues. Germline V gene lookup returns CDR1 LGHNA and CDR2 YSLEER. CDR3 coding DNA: TGCGCCAGCAGCCTAAACCCGGGACAGGCCGGATCAGACGGCTACACCTTC. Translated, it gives CASSLNPGQAGSDGYTF.

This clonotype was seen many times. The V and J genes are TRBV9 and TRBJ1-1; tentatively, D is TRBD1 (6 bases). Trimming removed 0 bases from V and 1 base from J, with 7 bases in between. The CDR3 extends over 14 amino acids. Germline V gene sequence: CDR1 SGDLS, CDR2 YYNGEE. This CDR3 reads CASSVEQGNTEAFF. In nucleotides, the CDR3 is TGTGCCAGCAGCGTAGAACAGGGGAACACTGAAGCTTTCTTT.

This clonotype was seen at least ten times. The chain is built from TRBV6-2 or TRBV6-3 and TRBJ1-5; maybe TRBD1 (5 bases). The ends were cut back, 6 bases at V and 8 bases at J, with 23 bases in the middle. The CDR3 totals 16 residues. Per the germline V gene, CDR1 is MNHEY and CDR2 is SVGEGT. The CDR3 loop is CASSQRVRGGTEPQHF. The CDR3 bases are TGTGCCAGCAGCCAAAGGGTCCGGGGGGGAACGGAGCCCCAGCATTTT.

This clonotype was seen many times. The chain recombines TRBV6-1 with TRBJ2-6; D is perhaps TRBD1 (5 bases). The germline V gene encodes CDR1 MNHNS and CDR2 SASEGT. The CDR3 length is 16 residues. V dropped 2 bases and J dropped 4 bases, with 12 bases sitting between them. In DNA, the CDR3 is TGTGCCAGCAGTGAATGGAAGGGGCCCGGGGCCAACGTCCTGACTTTC. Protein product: CASSEWKGPGANVLTF.

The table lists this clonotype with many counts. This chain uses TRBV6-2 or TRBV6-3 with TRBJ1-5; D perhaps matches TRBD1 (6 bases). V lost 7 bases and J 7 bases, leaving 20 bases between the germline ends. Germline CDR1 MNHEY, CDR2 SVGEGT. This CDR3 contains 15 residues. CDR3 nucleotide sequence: TGTGCCAGCACCCAAGGGGGTCCCTTTAACCAGCCCCAGCATTTT. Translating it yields CASTQGGPFNQPQHF.

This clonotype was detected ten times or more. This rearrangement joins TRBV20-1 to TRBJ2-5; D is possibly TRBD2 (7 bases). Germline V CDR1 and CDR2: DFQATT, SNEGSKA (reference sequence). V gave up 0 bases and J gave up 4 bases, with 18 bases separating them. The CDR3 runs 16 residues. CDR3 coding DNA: TGCAGTGCTAGAGATGGGGGCGGGAGAGGAGGAGAGACCCAGTACTTC. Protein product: CSARDGGGRGGETQYF.

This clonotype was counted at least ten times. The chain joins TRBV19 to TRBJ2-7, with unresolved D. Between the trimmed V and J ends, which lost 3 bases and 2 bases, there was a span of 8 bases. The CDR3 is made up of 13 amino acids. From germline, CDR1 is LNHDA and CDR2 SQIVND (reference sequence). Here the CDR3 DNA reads TGTGCCAGTAGTATTGGGGTGGCCTACGAGCAGTACTTC. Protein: CASSIGVAYEQYF.

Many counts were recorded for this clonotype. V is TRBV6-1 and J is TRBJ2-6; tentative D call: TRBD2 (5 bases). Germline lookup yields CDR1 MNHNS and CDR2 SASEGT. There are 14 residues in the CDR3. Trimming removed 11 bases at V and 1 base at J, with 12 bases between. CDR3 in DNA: TGTGCCGTCCGGGGTCCTTCTGGGGCCAACGTCCTGACTTTC. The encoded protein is CAVRGPSGANVLTF.

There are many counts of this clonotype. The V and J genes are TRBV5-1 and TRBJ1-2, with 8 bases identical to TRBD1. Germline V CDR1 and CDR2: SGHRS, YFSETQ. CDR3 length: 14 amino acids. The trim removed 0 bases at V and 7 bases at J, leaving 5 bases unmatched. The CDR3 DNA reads TGCGCCAGCAGCTTGGACCAGGGGGCACTTGGCTACACCTTC. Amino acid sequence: CASSLDQGALGYTF. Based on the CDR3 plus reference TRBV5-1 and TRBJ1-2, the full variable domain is KAGVTQTPRYLIKTRGQQVTLSCSPISGHRSVSWYQQTPGQGLQFLFEYFSETQRNKGNFPGRFSGRQFSNSRSEMNVSTLELGDSALYLCASSLDQGALGYTFGSGTRLTVV.

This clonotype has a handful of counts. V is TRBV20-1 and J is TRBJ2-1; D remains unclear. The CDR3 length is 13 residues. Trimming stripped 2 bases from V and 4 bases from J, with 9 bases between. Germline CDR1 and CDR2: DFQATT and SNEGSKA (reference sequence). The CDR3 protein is CSARPPRYNEQFF. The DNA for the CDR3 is TGCAGTGCTAGACCACCACGGTACAATGAGCAGTTCTTC.

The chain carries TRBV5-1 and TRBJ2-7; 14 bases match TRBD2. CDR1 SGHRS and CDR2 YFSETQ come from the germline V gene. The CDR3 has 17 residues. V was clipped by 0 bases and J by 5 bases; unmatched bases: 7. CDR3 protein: CASSLGTAGLAGDEQYF. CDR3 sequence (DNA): TGCGCCAGCAGCTTGGGGACAGCGGGACTAGCGGGGGACGAGCAGTACTTC. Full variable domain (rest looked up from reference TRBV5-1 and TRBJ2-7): KAGVTQTPRYLIKTRGQQVTLSCSPISGHRSVSWYQQTPGQGLQFLFEYFSETQRNKGNFPGRFSGRQFSNSRSEMNVSTLELGDSALYLCASSLGTAGLAGDEQYFGPGTRLTVT.

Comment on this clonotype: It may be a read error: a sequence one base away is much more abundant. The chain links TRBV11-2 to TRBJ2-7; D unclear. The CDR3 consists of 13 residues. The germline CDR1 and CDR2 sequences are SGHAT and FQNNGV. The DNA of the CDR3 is TGTACCAGCAGCTTAGGTATGGACTACGAGCAGTACTTC. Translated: CTSSLGMDYEQYF.